The clone carrying this T cell receptor beta chain was counted a few times. Its antigen remains unidentified. The data belong to a study of regulatory T cells in long-lasting Graves disease. Study-level results: The persistent group shared about 2,600 public clonotypes, more than the approximately 890 shared by new patients. TCR diversity was lower in persistent than newly diagnosed Graves' disease.

Time point given: newly diagnosed GD, antithyroid drugs for less than 3 months. The TCR library used RNA extracted from PBMCs. iRepertoire HTBI primers and Arm-PCR of CDR3 regions built TCR beta libraries. TCRdb ran MiXCR on the multiplex PCR reads and lists one entry per CDR3 protein. Counted here are about 540,000 distinct CDR3 sequences, roughly 14% occurring once; the ten biggest clones make up under 10%. V gave up 4 bases and J gave up 6 bases; unmatched junction bases: 3. There are 12 residues in the CDR3. Per germline, CDR1 PRHDT and CDR2 FYEKMQ (reference sequence). Another study also made use of these data, one on T cells in Graves' hyperthyroidism and ophthalmopathy. From that second work: The authors deemed Graves' hyperthyroidism stable absent ophthalmopathy progression within 18 months. Most thyroid clonotypes expanded above 0.001 appeared in blood too.

The source is a young man with Graves disease. The starting material was peripheral blood mononuclear cells (PBMCs), obtained at new diagnosis, from a patient treated with antithyroid drugs. The chain carries TRBV13 and TRBJ2-7, with TRBD1 identical over 7 bases. The CDR3 protein is CASSSTGTEQYF. The DNA for the CDR3 is TGTGCCAGCAGCTCGACAGGGACCGAGCAGTACTTC.